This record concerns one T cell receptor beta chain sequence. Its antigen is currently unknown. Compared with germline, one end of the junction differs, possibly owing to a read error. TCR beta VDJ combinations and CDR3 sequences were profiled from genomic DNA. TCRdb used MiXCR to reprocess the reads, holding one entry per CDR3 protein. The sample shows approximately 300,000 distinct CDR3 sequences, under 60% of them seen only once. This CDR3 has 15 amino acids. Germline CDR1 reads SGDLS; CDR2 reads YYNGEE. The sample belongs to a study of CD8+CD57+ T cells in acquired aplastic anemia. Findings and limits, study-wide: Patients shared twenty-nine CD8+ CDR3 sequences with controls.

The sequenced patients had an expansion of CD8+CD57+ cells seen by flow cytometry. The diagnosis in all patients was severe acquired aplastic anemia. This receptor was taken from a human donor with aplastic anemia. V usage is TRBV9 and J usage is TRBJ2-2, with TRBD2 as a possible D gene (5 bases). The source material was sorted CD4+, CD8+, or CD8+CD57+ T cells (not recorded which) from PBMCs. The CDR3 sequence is CASSFVGVHTGELFF. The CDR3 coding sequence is TGTGCCAGCAGTTTTGTCGGGGTCCACACCGGGGAGCTGTTTTTC.